Ten or more counts support the clone carrying this T cell receptor beta chain. This sample was included in a study of Graves' ophthalmopathy and Graves' hyperthyroidism. The CDR3 is made up of 15 amino acids. Germline assignment: CDR1 LNHDA and CDR2 SQIVND (reference sequence). V lost 4 bases to trimming and J lost 5 bases; unmatched junction nucleotides: 6. Investigators amplified TCR beta CDR3 regions from RNA transcripts. First-round RT-PCR used HTBI primers; second-round multiplex PCR followed. MiXCR, applied by TCRdb to the multiplex PCR reads, yields one record per CDR3 protein. The data show roughly 610,000 distinct CDR3 sequences, with roughly 20% seen just once and more than 5.5% held by the top ten. Excluded were patients with other autoimmune diseases, uncontrolled infections, pregnancy or lactation. A diagnosis was made from clinical symptoms together with serum thyroxine, TRAb, thyroid ultrasound and orbital computed tomography.

The sequencing sample was made of peripheral blood. This clonotype was obtained from a woman under 30 with stable Graves' hyperthyroidism. Some clones in this sample may be carry-over from other donors' samples. The rearrangement joins TRBV19 to TRBJ2-7; 12 bases align to TRBD2. In DNA, the CDR3 is TGTGCCAGTAGTAGAGGACTAGCGGGGTTTGACGAGCAGTACTTC. Its translation: CASSRGLAGFDEQYF.